This TCR beta chain was captured in a study of CD8+ T cells in alopecia areata. Regarding the study as a whole: While patients received tofacitinib, many expanded lesional clones remained present in scalp and blood.

Germline-derived CDR1 and CDR2 are SNHLY and FYNNEI. V was trimmed by 6 bases and J by 4 bases, leaving 9 bases between them. This CDR3 contains 12 residues. It was cDNA, reverse transcribed from extracted RNA, that served as the sequencing template. The repertoire was sequenced with immunoSEQ multiplex PCR; TCRdb's copy has only in-frame clones and lacks some. This sample has about 270,000 clones, with around 64% found just once. This sample's treatment: oral pan-JAK inhibitor, 5-10 mg twice daily. This clone was detected a few times. Its specificity is not known. The origin of this receptor is a human donor with alopecia areata. The rearrangement uses TRBV2 and TRBJ1-1; D is undetermined. This sample comprised CD4+ T cells sorted from blood, obtained at roughly week 52, from a patient treated with tofacitinib. The CDR3 is CASRGRITEAFF. The CDR3 nucleotides read TGTGCCAGCAGGGGCAGGATCACTGAAGCTTTCTTT.